This T cell receptor (beta chain) was captured by sequencing in a study of human T cells and chemical hapten exposure. TCRdb called the RACE reads again in MiXCR, with one record for every CDR3 protein. The sample has 50,000 to 65,000 distinct CDR3 sequences; roughly 6.7% are singletons. CDR3 length: 12 amino acids. Trimming removed 7 bases from V and 5 bases from J, with 13 bases in between. CDR1 and CDR2 from the germline V gene are DFQATT and SNEGSKA (reference sequence). The time point here: pre-sensitization, week 0. This sample's treatment: therapeutic diphenylcyclopropenone sensitization with weekly scalp DPC. This clonotype showed up many times.

The source material was whole blood, sampled in connection with sensitization to the hapten diphenylcyclopropenone (DPC). The source of this sequence is a woman between 25 and 40 years old with alopecia areata. Some clones in this sample may be carry-over from other donors' samples. This chain uses TRBV20-1 with TRBJ2-3; no clear D. CDR3 in amino acids: CSVSTGIDTQYF. The CDR3 nucleotides are TGCAGTGTCTCGACTGGCATAGATACGCAGTATTTT.